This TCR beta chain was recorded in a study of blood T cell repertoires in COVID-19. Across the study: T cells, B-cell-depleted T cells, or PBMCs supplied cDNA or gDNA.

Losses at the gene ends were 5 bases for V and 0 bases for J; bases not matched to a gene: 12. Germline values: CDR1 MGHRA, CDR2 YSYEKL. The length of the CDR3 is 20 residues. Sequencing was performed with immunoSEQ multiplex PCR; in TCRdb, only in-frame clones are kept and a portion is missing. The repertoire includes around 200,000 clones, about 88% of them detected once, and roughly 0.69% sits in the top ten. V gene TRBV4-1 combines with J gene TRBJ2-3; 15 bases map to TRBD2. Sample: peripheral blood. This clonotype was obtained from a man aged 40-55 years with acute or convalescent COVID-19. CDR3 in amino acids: CASSALVGLAGGFSTDTQYF. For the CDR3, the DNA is TGCGCCAGCAGCGCACTCGTCGGACTAGCGGGGGGGTTCAGCACAGATACGCAGTATTTT.